This T cell receptor (beta chain) is from a study of beta chain features in type 1 diabetes (dated 2018 in TCRdb). About the study as a whole: Patients and healthy donors did not differ in mean age, gender distribution, total cell number or subset yield. The study compared the TCRB repertoires of sorted circulating CD4+ T cell subsets in recently diagnosed type 1 diabetes patients with those in matched healthy donors. Naive and central memory subsets were obtained from all 28 donors, but regulatory and stem cell-like memory subsets were isolated from only 8 patients and roughly eight healthy donors. Across all samples, roughly 110,000,000 sorted cells were examined, and cell number per subset correlated strongly with RNA yield.

General conclusions and limits of the study: Type 1 diabetes patients showed a moderate but significant shortening of TCRB CDR3 length in all four CD4+ subsets. Fewer insertions and more nucleotide deletions at VDJ recombination sites were observed in patients with type 1 diabetes, implying thymic rearrangement abnormalities. Because cDNA was sequenced instead of genomic DNA, highly expressing activated cells could be over-represented, though the groups showed no difference in activation or CD3 levels. The naive, central memory and regulatory TCRB repertoires appeared to resemble one another more closely among patients than among healthy donors. PCR might favor shorter templates, but patient and control samples were amplified and corrected together, so any skew would affect both groups equally. Because the HLA sub-analyses included only small numbers of individuals, any influence of HLA type on TCRB rearrangement was left unresolved.

The CDR3 goes from the cysteine to the phenylalanine over 12 residues. Here the CDR3 DNA is all that survives: 36 bases in frame from base 1. CDR1 and CDR2 are read off the germline V gene (reference sequence) as MNHEY and SMNVEV. The germline ends are 9 bases apart after V is trimmed by 5 bases and J by 6 bases. The entire amount of isolated RNA was reverse transcribed using the High Capacity cDNA Reverse Transcription Kit, so the sequenced TCRB transcripts were expressed ones. For stem cell-like memory T cell samples, survey-depth immunoSEQ sequencing was used, averaging about 970,000 total reads per sample. Sorted cells were lysed in RLT buffer and RNA was extracted with DNase-treated RNeasy Micro or Mini kits, depending on cell number. To prevent cross-contamination, every cell subset was processed on its own, while patient and healthy donor samples were processed together. TCRB sequences were amplified from cDNA with the immunoSEQ multiplex PCR, producing 87-bp fragments spanning the CDR3 region. Sequencing of the amplicons was performed on the Illumina HiSeq platform. Processing in the source paper ran as follows. Synthetic template baselines were used to correct PCR bias computationally, reads within Hamming distance 2 were collapsed, and singletons that could not be merged were discarded. Reads were aligned against IMGT so that V, D and J genes, CDR3 length and insertions or deletions at six rearrangement sites could be assigned. Within each subset, clonotype counts were normalized to sorted cell number, after which true diversity and Gini coefficients were computed with the tcR R package. Repertoire sharing was quantified using the overlap coefficient calculated on TCRB nucleotide sequences. This is the immuneACCESS table as TCRdb keeps it, with only in-frame sequences that have V and J called. A part of the clones is gone; compared with another copy, unresolved V genes explain less than half, and the rest is unexplained. The V and J calls and clone size come from that table; D and trimming were worked out from the DNA. The sample table records around 12,000 clones; around 43% of these occur just once. The ten biggest clones cover around 1% of the sample.

Relative to its sample, this clone is medium-sized (0.01 to 0.1%). Its specific antigen is unknown. No base quality values were provided; no much bigger clone lies one nucleotide off. Each donor gave one peripheral blood draw, approximately 120 mL on average, collected into heparinised tubes. Using a panel that included CD45RO, CCR7, CD25, CD127, CD95 and CD27, naive, central memory, regulatory and stem cell-like memory CD4+ T cells were sorted on a BD FACSAria II. Every sorted population had a purity above 95%. PBMCs were isolated immediately by Lymphoprep density gradient centrifugation and stained directly without culture. Samples were stained and sorted in pairs, with one healthy donor and one patient per experiment, so that batch effects were minimized.

Sample: stem cell memory CD4+ T cells from blood. According to the study, the label for this sample's cell subset or site signals: stem cell-like memory CD4+ T cells. The clonotype comes from a man aged 18 to 30 in good health. The sequence joins TRBV27 to TRBJ2-3; the D gene cannot be named for sure. The nucleotide sequence reads as follows: TGTGCCAGCAGTCCTCCGTCGGATACGCAGTATTTT. Translated, this is CASSPPSDTQYF.